These 10 T cell receptor beta chains were sequenced from one sample in a study of T cell responses to AZD1222 COVID-19 vaccine. The data were produced by immunoSEQ multiplex PCR, yet TCRdb's version contains in-frame clones alone and is incomplete. The repertoire has 250,000 to 300,000 clones, around 92% of them found once; the top ten carry around 0.57%. The sample consisted of peripheral blood, taken 28 days after the second AZD1222 dose. The receptor source for this set is an adult who received the AZD1222 COVID-19 vaccine.

J is TRBJ2-3 and V is TRBV10-3; TRBD2 aligns across 12 bases. The junction had 0 bases not matched to a gene; V was cut back by 2 bases and J by 0 bases. The CDR3 runs to 16 residues. Germline V gene lookup returns CDR1 ENHRY and CDR2 SYGVKD. This chain's CDR3 is CAISEGLAGSTDTQYF. In nucleotides, the CDR3 is TGTGCCATCAGTGAGGGACTAGCGGGGAGCACAGATACGCAGTATTTT.

J is TRBJ2-3 and V is TRBV28, with TRBD2 matching over 9 bases. V lost 7 bases to trimming and J lost 1 base; unmatched junction nucleotides: 3. The germline CDR1 and CDR2 sequences are MDHEN and SYDVKM. The CDR3 covers 14 residues. Here the CDR3 reads CASTVAGGTDTQYF. DNA of the CDR3: TGTGCCAGCACGGTAGCGGGAGGCACAGATACGCAGTATTTT.

The J gene is TRBJ2-1, the V gene TRBV7-6; no clear D gene. V lost 1 base and J 1 base, leaving 8 bases between the germline ends. The CDR3 is 15 amino acids. CDR1 and CDR2 from the germline V gene are SGHVS and FNYEAQ. CDR3 loop: CASSLVAGSYNEQFF. CDR3 sequence (DNA): TGTGCCAGCAGCTTAGTGGCAGGTTCCTACAATGAGCAGTTCTTC.

V usage is TRBV29-1 and J usage is TRBJ2-7; 8 bases are shared with TRBD2. CDR1 SQVTM and CDR2 ANQGSEA come from the germline V gene. The length of the CDR3 is 14 residues. With V trimmed by 4 bases and J by 4 bases, 9 bases remained unmatched. The CDR3 DNA is TGCAGCGTTGCTGGGAGCGGGAGTCGGTACGAGCAGTACTTC. Protein product: CSVAGSGSRYEQYF.

V gene TRBV14 combines with J gene TRBJ2-5; perhaps D is TRBD1 or TRBD2 (5 bases each). CDR3 length: 17 amino acids. Germline CDR1 SGHDN, CDR2 FVKESK. V was trimmed by 4 bases and J by 2 bases, leaving 20 bases between them. The CDR3 coding sequence is TGTGCCAGCAGCCCACCGTCCGGGGCCGAAAAACAAGAGACCCAGTACTTC. It specifies CASSPPSGAEKQETQYF. Supplemented by reference TRBV14 and TRBJ2-5, the full variable domain reads EAGVTQFPSHSVIEKGQTVTLRCDPISGHDNLYWYRRVMGKEIKFLLHFVKESKQDESGMPNNRFLAERTGGTYSTLKVQPAELEDSGVYFCASSPPSGAEKQETQYFGPGTRLLVL.

The CDR3 sequence: CASSLVRTAEAFF. CDR3 nucleotides: TGTGCCAGCAGCCTCGTAAGGACCGCTGAAGCTTTCTTT. The chain employs TRBV3-1 (or the pseudogene TRBV3-2) and TRBJ1-1; D not certain. The CDR3 totals 13 residues. V lost 4 bases to trimming and J lost 6 bases, with 12 bases between them. CDR1 is LGHDT and CDR2 is YNNKEL in the germline V gene (reference sequence).

The rearrangement joins TRBV10-3 to TRBJ1-1; the D is unclear. The CDR3 spans 13 residues. Germline V gives CDR1 ENHRY, CDR2 SYGVKD. V was pared by 0 bases and J by 5 bases, with 7 bases between. CDR3 in DNA: TGTGCCATCAGTGAGTCTAGGGAAACTGAAGCTTTCTTT. Translation gives CAISESRETEAFF.

In its sample, this clone was seen once. This chain joins TRBV5-1 and TRBJ2-2; 8 bases agree with TRBD1. With 4 bases clipped from V and 7 bases from J, the junction kept 9 bases outside the gene matches. The CDR3 totals 15 residues. CDR1 is SGHRS, CDR2 YFSETQ, per germline. CDR3 region: CASSPQGVSGGELFF. CDR3 nucleotides: TGCGCCAGCAGCCCACAGGGGGTAAGCGGCGGGGAGCTGTTTTTT. The full variable domain, its missing parts supplied by reference TRBV5-1 and TRBJ2-2, is KAGVTQTPRYLIKTRGQQVTLSCSPISGHRSVSWYQQTPGQGLQFLFEYFSETQRNKGNFPGRFSGRQFSNSRSEMNVSTLELGDSALYLCASSPQGVSGGELFFGEGSRLTVL.

The count of this clone is one. This rearrangement joins TRBV29-1 to TRBJ1-2; possible D gene TRBD1, 5 bases. The V end lost 6 bases, the J end lost 8 bases, and 25 bases lay between the germline ends. The CDR3 sequence is 15 residues long. From germline, CDR1 is SQVTM and CDR2 ANQGSEA. The CDR3 DNA sequence: TGCAGCGTCGGTTCGACCGGGACCCCAGGGATGGGCTACACCTTC. It codes for CSVGSTGTPGMGYTF.

The V call is TRBV6-5, the J call TRBJ1-2; possible D gene TRBD1, 6 bases. Germline values: CDR1 MNHEY, CDR2 SVGAGI. V lost 1 base to trimming and J lost 7 bases, with 16 bases between them. This CDR3 comprises 15 residues. CDR3 amino acids: CASSYLGGAGRGYTF. The DNA of the CDR3 is TGTGCCAGCAGTTACTTAGGGGGAGCGGGACGTGGCTACACCTTC.